Below, 15 T cell receptor beta chains from the same sample are listed, as sequenced in a study of chemoradiotherapy in HPV16-positive cancers. Using immunoSEQ multiplex PCR, the repertoire was profiled, and TCRdb retains in-frame clones only, with some absent. The table shows around 53,000 clones, with around nine tenths occurring only once. The sequencing here drew on blood, taken from a patient who underwent chemoradiotherapy. The receptor set was obtained from a human donor with HPV-associated anogenital cancer.

This chain connects TRBV5-6 to TRBJ2-5, with D perhaps TRBD2 (6 bases). CDR3 size: 16 residues. CDR1 and CDR2 (germline): SGHDT, YYEEEE. V was cut by 6 bases and J by 1 base, with 19 bases left in between. This CDR3 is CASTLSYLASQETQYF. The DNA of the CDR3 is TGTGCCAGCACCCTATCCTACCTAGCGAGCCAAGAGACCCAGTACTTC. The variable domain in full, with the rest retrieved from reference TRBV5-6 and TRBJ2-5, is DAGVTQSPTHLIKTRGQQVTLRCSPKSGHDTVSWYQQALGQGPQFIFQYYEEEERQRGNFPDRFSGHQFPNYSSELNVNALLLGDSALYLCASTLSYLASQETQYFGPGTRLLVL.

The CDR3 here is CASSLDPGANEKLFF. The CDR3 coding sequence is TGTGCCAGCAGCTTAGACCCAGGAGCTAATGAAAAACTGTTTTTT. The rearrangement uses TRBV7-9 and TRBJ1-4; D is unclear. Germline V CDR1 and CDR2: SEHNR, FQNEAQ (reference sequence). Trimming shortened V by 1 base and J by 3 bases, and 9 bases separated the two germline ends. The CDR3 totals 15 residues.

The V and J genes are TRBV5-6 and TRBJ2-3, with 10 nucleotides matching TRBD2. Trimming removed 2 bases from V and 7 bases from J; junction bases left unmatched: 4. The CDR3 runs to 14 residues. Germline assignment: CDR1 SGHDT and CDR2 YYEEEE. CDR3 DNA: TGTGCCAGCAGCTTAACAACTAGCGGGAATACGCAGTATTTT. Amino acid sequence: CASSLTTSGNTQYF.

This CDR3 is CASSLRGETVSTDTQYF. DNA for the CDR3: TGTGCCAGCAGCTTACGAGGGGAGACAGTTTCCACAGATACGCAGTATTTT. The chain joins TRBV7-2 to TRBJ2-3; D is perhaps TRBD1 or TRBD2 (5 bases each). CDR1 SGHTA and CDR2 FQGNSA come from the germline V gene. The CDR3 loop spans 17 amino acids. Trimming took 2 bases from V and 2 from J, leaving 17 bases between them.

The rearrangement links TRBV6-5 to TRBJ1-1, with D maybe TRBD1 (5 bases). Germline CDR1 and CDR2: MNHEY and SVGAGI. This CDR3 has 14 amino acids. Trimming removed 6 bases from V and 3 bases from J, with 14 bases in between. DNA for the CDR3: TGTGCCAGCAGCCGGGACCCCAGGGACACTGAAGCTTTCTTT. Protein sequence: CASSRDPRDTEAFF.

The chain carries TRBV5-1 and TRBJ2-7; the match to TRBD1 covers 7 bases. J lost 4 bases, V lost 7 bases, and 11 bases had no gene match. CDR1 and CDR2 from the germline V gene are SGHRS and YFSETQ. The CDR3 extends over 14 amino acids. CDR3 nucleotides: TGCGCCAGCCAGGAGACAGGGAACCCATACGAGCAGTACTTC. Amino acids: CASQETGNPYEQYF.

This chain links TRBV7-8 with TRBJ2-3; possible D gene TRBD2, 7 bases. The CDR3 loop spans 17 amino acids. Trimming removed 1 base from V and 5 bases from J, with 19 bases in between. Germline V CDR1 and CDR2: SGHVS, FQNEAQ. The CDR3 DNA reads as TGTGCCAGCAGCTTAGAGACGAGGGGGGGCAGGGGAGATACGCAGTATTTT. Translating gives CASSLETRGGRGDTQYF.

The chain links TRBV9 to TRBJ2-3; 11 nucleotides agree with TRBD2. Germline V gene data show CDR1 as SGDLS and CDR2 as YYNGEE. The V and J ends lost 4 bases and 6 bases, in that order; junction bases with no gene match: 7. CDR3 size: 15 residues. The CDR3 is CASSPRLAGTDTQYF. CDR3 DNA sequence: TGTGCCAGCAGCCCCCGACTAGCGGGAACCGATACGCAGTATTTT.

J is TRBJ1-2 and V is TRBV7-2, with 11 positions matching TRBD1. The CDR3 is 15 amino acids. The V gene end was trimmed by 5 bases and the J gene end by 1 base; junction bases not matched to a gene: 3. Germline V gives CDR1 SGHTA, CDR2 FQGNSA. CDR3 nucleotide sequence: TGTGCCAGCAGCCGGACAGGGGGCAATAACTATGGCTACACCTTC. It specifies CASSRTGGNNYGYTF.

V is TRBV6-5 and J is TRBJ1-6; D gene ambiguous. This CDR3 is 14 amino acids long. Trimming took 5 bases from V and 4 from J, leaving 9 bases between them. CDR1 MNHEY and CDR2 SVGAGI come from the germline V gene. The DNA of the CDR3 is TGTGCCAGCAGTCCTCAACCGTATAATTCACCCCTCCACTTT. It yields the protein CASSPQPYNSPLHF.

The V call is TRBV28, the J call TRBJ1-1; unclear D gene. The CDR3 is 13 amino acids. Germline CDR1 reads MDHEN; CDR2 reads SYDVKM. The ends were cut back, 3 bases at V and 0 bases at J, with 5 bases in the middle. The CDR3: CASSLGMNTEAFF. Here the CDR3 DNA reads TGTGCCAGCAGTTTGGGGATGAACACTGAAGCTTTCTTT.

The chain couples TRBV5-4 to TRBJ2-2; TRBD2 is a possible D gene (5 bases). From germline, CDR1 is SGHNT and CDR2 YYREEE (reference sequence). The CDR3 contains 14 residues. V lost 5 bases and J lost 1, with 9 bases in between. CDR3 DNA: TGTGCCAGCAGTTTTAGCGAGAACACCGGGGAGCTGTTTTTT. This sequence encodes CASSFSENTGELFF.

The chain is built from TRBV7-2 and TRBJ2-5, with 9 bases that match TRBD2. Near its end, the DNA agrees better with TRBJ2-7, so the J call may be wrong. Germline loops: CDR1 SGHTA, CDR2 FQGNSA. CDR3 size: 18 residues. CDR3 loop: CASSLRPPTSGLTYEQYF. For the CDR3, the DNA is TGTGCCAGCAGCTTACGTCCTCCAACTAGCGGGCTAACCTACGAGCAGTACTTC.

V is TRBV5-1 and J is TRBJ2-7; possible D gene TRBD1, 5 bases. The CDR3 runs 14 residues. From germline, CDR1 is SGHRS and CDR2 YFSETQ. V was clipped by 0 bases and J by 3 bases, with 10 bases between them. This chain's CDR3 is CASSLDGRDYEQYF. As DNA, the CDR3 is TGCGCCAGCAGCTTGGACGGCAGGGACTACGAGCAGTACTTC.

V and J are TRBV5-1 and TRBJ2-1; D might be TRBD2 (5 bases). The V gene lost 0 bases and the J gene lost 9 bases, with 10 bases spanning the gap. CDR3 length equals 13 residues. CDR1 is SGHRS, CDR2 YFSETQ, per germline. CDR3 in amino acids: CASSLEPGSEQFF. The CDR3 DNA follows: TGCGCCAGCAGCTTGGAACCGGGGAGTGAGCAGTTCTTC. Full variable domain (outside the CDR3, taken from reference TRBV5-1 and TRBJ2-1): KAGVTQTPRYLIKTRGQQVTLSCSPISGHRSVSWYQQTPGQGLQFLFEYFSETQRNKGNFPGRFSGRQFSNSRSEMNVSTLELGDSALYLCASSLEPGSEQFFGPGTRLTVL.